Following are 9 T cell receptor beta chains from one sample sequenced in a study of blood T cell repertoires in COVID-19. Sequencing was performed with immunoSEQ multiplex PCR; in TCRdb, only in-frame clones are kept and a portion is missing. The sample includes roughly 270,000 clones, approximately 82% seen only once; the top ten take roughly 4.7%. Sequenced sample: PBMCs or T cells enriched from blood (not recorded which). The receptors derive from a man aged 35-49 years who had been exposed to COVID-19.

V gene TRBV18 combines with J gene TRBJ1-1, with 7 bases matching TRBD1. CDR1 KGHSH and CDR2 LQKENI come from the germline V gene. There are 14 residues in the CDR3. V lost 3 bases and J lost 5; bases outside the gene matches: 6. CDR3 loop: CASSPGQERTEAFF. The CDR3 coding sequence is TGTGCCAGCTCACCCGGACAGGAGAGGACTGAAGCTTTCTTT.

The chain links TRBV7-8 to TRBJ2-7; D ambiguous. V lost 5 bases and J lost 5, with 16 bases in between. Germline CDR1 reads SGHVS; CDR2 reads FQNEAQ. CDR3 length: 14 residues. CDR3 coding DNA: TGTGCCAGCAGCGTTGCAGGCCCCAATCACGAGCAGTACTTC. The encoded protein is CASSVAGPNHEQYF. Full variable domain (rest looked up from reference TRBV7-8 and TRBJ2-7): GAGVSQSPRYKVAKRGQDVALRCDPISGHVSLFWYQQALGQGPEFLTYFQNEAQLDKSGLPSDRFFAERPEGSVSTLKIQRTQQEDSAVYLCASSVAGPNHEQYFGPGTRLTVT.

This clone was seen more than once but under ten times. The J gene is TRBJ2-7, the V gene TRBV7-9; TRBD2 aligns across 10 bases. V was clipped by 4 bases and J by 2 bases; unmatched bases: 8. Germline V lookup: CDR1 SEHNR, CDR2 FQNEAQ (reference sequence). This CDR3 has 16 residues. CDR3 DNA sequence: TGTGCCAGCAGCTCAAACAGCGGGAGGGGAGCCTACGAGCAGTACTTC. It specifies CASSSNSGRGAYEQYF.

This chain connects TRBV5-1 to TRBJ2-1; 12 bases map to TRBD2. The germline V gene has CDR1 SGHRS and CDR2 YFSETQ. CDR3 length: 16 residues. V lost 0 bases to trimming and J lost 6 bases; unmatched junction nucleotides: 4. CDR3 protein: CASSLGRLAGVNEQFF. Here the CDR3 DNA reads TGCGCCAGCAGCTTGGGGAGACTAGCGGGAGTCAATGAGCAGTTCTTC. Using reference TRBV5-1 and TRBJ2-1 for the parts outside the CDR3, the full variable domain is KAGVTQTPRYLIKTRGQQVTLSCSPISGHRSVSWYQQTPGQGLQFLFEYFSETQRNKGNFPGRFSGRQFSNSRSEMNVSTLELGDSALYLCASSLGRLAGVNEQFFGPGTRLTVL.

This chain joins TRBV7-2 and TRBJ1-6; D remains unclear. This CDR3 is built from 12 residues. The germline V gene encodes CDR1 SGHTA and CDR2 FQGNSA. Trimming removed 2 bases from V and 6 bases from J, with 2 bases in between. CDR3 loop: CASSLLNSPLHF. CDR3 in DNA: TGTGCCAGCAGCTTACTTAATTCACCCCTCCACTTT.

J is TRBJ2-4 and V is TRBV19; D is possibly TRBD1 (5 bases). CDR1 is LNHDA and CDR2 is SQIVND in the germline V gene (reference sequence). The CDR3 consists of 15 residues. Trimming removed 6 bases at V and 0 bases at J, with 12 bases between. The CDR3 loop is CASRPDSLAKNIQYF. DNA for the CDR3: TGTGCCAGTAGACCTGACAGTCTAGCCAAAAACATTCAGTACTTC.

This clone has only one observation. The chain joins TRBV7-8 to TRBJ2-7; TRBD1 is a possible D gene (6 bases). Germline loops: CDR1 SGHVS, CDR2 FQNEAQ. Trimming removed 5 bases at V and 3 bases at J, with 11 bases between. This CDR3 is built from 13 residues. DNA of the CDR3: TGTGCCAGCAGCCCTCAGGGGTACTACGAGCAGTACTTC. Its protein is CASSPQGYYEQYF.

This chain uses TRBV30 with TRBJ1-1; D is unclear. The CDR3 spans 14 residues. CDR1 and CDR2 from the germline V gene are GTSNPN and SVGIG (reference sequence). Trimming removed 0 bases from V and 1 base from J, with 9 bases in between. For the CDR3, the DNA is TGTGCCTGGAGTGTAAGGCGGGGGAACACTGAAGCTTTCTTT. Protein product: CAWSVRRGNTEAFF.

This clone was seen a few times. The V call is TRBV2, the J call TRBJ1-1, with D tentatively TRBD1 (6 bases). Per the germline V gene, CDR1 is SNHLY and CDR2 is FYNNEI. The CDR3 loop spans 14 amino acids. V was trimmed by 6 bases and J by 4 bases, leaving 15 bases between them. The CDR3 loop reads CASSDLGGATEAFF. CDR3 DNA sequence: TGTGCCAGCAGCGATCTTGGGGGGGCCACTGAAGCTTTCTTT.